These T cell receptor beta chains were read from a single sample in a study of blood T cell repertoires in COVID-19. Clones were sequenced by immunoSEQ multiplex PCR, and TCRdb holds only the in-frame ones, with some missing. Of about 200,000 clones listed, 75% to 90% are singletons. The sequencing input was peripheral blood. All receptors come from a man aged 35 to 55 with acute or convalescent COVID-19. The conserved cysteine and the conserved F or W are not part of the CDR3 here.

12 | TRBJ1-2 | TRBV10-3 | AISSGTGGSGYT
13 | TRBJ1-5 | TRBV5-6 | ASSGSPQGNQPQH
9 | TRBJ1-2 | TRBV10-3 | AIIGNYGYT
12 | TRBJ2-7 | TRBV7-2 | ASSLHRRAYEQY
13 | TRBJ2-2 | TRBV9 | ASSTGGSHTGELF
15 | TRBJ2-3 | TRBV7-8 | ASSRGGGGTVTDTQY
15 | TRBJ2-6 | TRBV24-1 | ATSDAPGGSGANVLT
13 | TRBJ1-5 | TRBV30 | AWSRQGTSNQPQH
10 | TRBJ1-1 | TRBV12-3/TRBV12-4 | ASSLRNTEAF
13 | TRBJ2-1 | TRBV5-1 | ASSPGTTRYNEQF
12 | TRBJ1-3 | TRBV5-1 | ASSFNPLGNTIY
13 | TRBJ2-7 | TRBV23-1 | ASIDSGTAGYEQY
14 | TRBJ2-7 | TRBV7-2 | ASSLRGRAGSNEQY
11 | TRBJ2-1 | TRBV11-3 | ASSFQGAGEQF
12 | TRBJ1-4 | TRBV2 | ASIRRQGAEKLF
14 | TRBJ1-3 | TRBV4-1 | ASSPGGRGAGNTIY
15 | TRBJ2-1 | TRBV30 | AWSVPRSRSSYNEQF
14 | TRBJ1-2 | TRBV3-1/TRBV3-2 | ASSQGAPQGIYGYT
16 | TRBJ1-1 | TRBV7-2 | ASTLTSGTAIFNTEAF
14 | TRBJ1-4 | TRBV19 | ASRLVVGQSNEKLF
12 | TRBJ2-1 | TRBV6-5 | ASRSQGETNEQF
12 | TRBJ2-2 | TRBV10-3 | ATKQGKGTGELF
12 | TRBJ2-7 | TRBV3-1/TRBV3-2 | ASRRASGSNEQY
9 | TRBJ2-4 | TRBV5-5 | ASSFMGGQY
12 | TRBJ2-7 | TRBV10-3 | AVNPGLASYEQY
13 | TRBJ1-1 | TRBV27 | ASSPGTGGNTEAF
13 | TRBJ2-7 | TRBV7-6 | ASSLGSGRIYEQY
12 | TRBJ1-4 | TRBV3-1/TRBV3-2 | ASKSGGKVEKLF
15 | TRBJ2-5 | TRBV5-1 | ASSLVGTGRGEETQY
13 | TRBJ2-1 | TRBV5-5 | ASRLGLAEHNEQF
10 | TRBJ2-7 | TRBV3-1/TRBV3-2 | ASSPSHDEQY
13 | TRBJ2-7 | TRBV6-5 | ASRLEGGSGYEQY
11 | TRBJ2-1 | TRBV24-1 | ATSDIQGNEQF